This TCR beta chain was identified in a study of human T cells and chemical hapten exposure. V was clipped by 2 bases and J by 0 bases, with 8 bases between them. The CDR3 runs 14 residues. CDR1 and CDR2 from the germline V gene are MNHEY and SMNVEV (reference sequence). From the RACE reads, TCRdb called clonotypes with MiXCR, one entry per CDR3 protein. The sample includes approximately 100,000 distinct CDR3 sequences, 9.5% to 12% seen only once; the top ten take roughly 3.3%. Time point indicated: patch test 1, 2 weeks after DPC sensitization. Specified treatment: therapeutic diphenylcyclopropenone sensitization with weekly scalp DPC. There are many counts of this clonotype.

The chain uses TRBV27 and TRBJ2-7; D remains unclear. The sample was whole blood, taken in connection with sensitization to the hapten diphenylcyclopropenone (DPC). The sequence derives from a woman in her thirties or forties with alopecia areata. Some clones in this sample may be carry-over from other donors' samples. The DNA for the CDR3 is TGTGCCAGCAGTTTAGGATACAGCTCCTACGAGCAGTACTTC. Its translation is CASSLGYSSYEQYF.